The present TCR beta chain was sequenced within a study of cytomegalovirus exposure and HLA in healthy donors. PCR was performed using 60 Vbeta and 13 Jbeta primers. Method: immunoSEQ multiplex PCR; TCRdb's copy keeps in-frame clones and lacks some. The data show roughly 67,000 clones, around 80% seen once. Of note for this clone: At one of its ends the junction is not consistent with the germline gene, which may arise from a read error.

Sequences were obtained from PBMCs. The source of this sequence is a woman younger than 45 in good health and CMV-seronegative.

For the CDR3, the DNA is TGTGCTAGCAGCTTAGTACACAGGGGGCTTGAGAATTCACCCCTCCACTTT. It is translated as CASSLVHRGLENSPLHF. This chain joins TRBV7-7 and TRBJ1-6; TRBD1 matches at 9 bases. From germline, CDR1 is SSHAT and CDR2 FNYEAQ (reference sequence). The CDR3 is 17 residues long.